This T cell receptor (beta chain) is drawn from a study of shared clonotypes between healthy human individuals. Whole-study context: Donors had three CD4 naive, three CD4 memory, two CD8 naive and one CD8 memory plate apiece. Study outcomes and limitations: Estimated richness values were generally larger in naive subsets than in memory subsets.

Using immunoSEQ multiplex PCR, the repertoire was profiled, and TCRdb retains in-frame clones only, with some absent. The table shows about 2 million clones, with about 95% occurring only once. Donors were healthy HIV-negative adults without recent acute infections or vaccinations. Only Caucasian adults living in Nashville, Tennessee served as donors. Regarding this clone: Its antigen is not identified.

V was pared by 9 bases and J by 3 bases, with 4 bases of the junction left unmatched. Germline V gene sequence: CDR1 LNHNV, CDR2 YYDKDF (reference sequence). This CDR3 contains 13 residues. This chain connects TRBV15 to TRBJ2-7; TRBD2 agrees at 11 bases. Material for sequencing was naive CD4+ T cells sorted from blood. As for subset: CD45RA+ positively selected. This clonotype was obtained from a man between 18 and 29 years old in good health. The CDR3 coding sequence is TGTGCCACACGACTAGCGGGGATCTACGAGCAGTACTTC. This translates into CATRLAGIYEQYF.